The following is a T cell receptor (beta chain) sequence with its context. This record comes from a study of control samples from healthy donors and cancer patients. The CDR3 length is 14 residues. The V gene's germline CDR1 is WNHNN and CDR2 SYGVQD (reference sequence). The trim removed 5 bases at V and 10 bases at J, leaving 8 bases unmatched. Only in-frame clones appear in the TCRdb table, and some are missing; sequencing was by immunoSEQ multiplex PCR. This repertoire shows around 68,000 clones, over 65% found once; its top ten account for 2.5% to 3%. This clonotype originated in a woman aged 50 to 60 with lung cancer. Sequenced input: PBMCs. V usage is TRBV10-1 and J usage is TRBJ2-1; 10 nucleotides match TRBD1. CDR3 in amino acids: CASSRTGGYGEQFF. The CDR3 coding sequence is TGCGCCAGCAGTAGGACAGGGGGATACGGAGAGCAGTTCTTC.